This entry lists 13 T cell receptor beta chains sequenced from one sample in a study of blood T cell repertoires in COVID-19. TCRdb's table, derived via immunoSEQ multiplex PCR, lists solely in-frame clones and lacks some. The sample yields about 300,000 clones, approximately 88% seen once. The specimen sequenced was peripheral blood. The receptors originated from a young man who had recovered from COVID-19.

The count of this clone is one. This chain uses TRBV7-9 with TRBJ2-3; 7 nucleotides align to TRBD2. Per the germline V gene, CDR1 is SEHNR and CDR2 is FQNEAQ (reference sequence). The junction had 10 bases not matched to a gene; V was cut back by 5 bases and J by 2 bases. The CDR3 has 16 amino acids. As DNA, the CDR3 is TGTGCCAGCAGCCCTCGGGAAGCGGGGATCACAGATACGCAGTATTTT. Translated, it gives CASSPREAGITDTQYF.

As DNA, the CDR3 is TGTGCCAGCAGTAGGAGTGGGGAGCTGTTTTTT. Translating it yields CASSRSGELFF. J is TRBJ2-2 and V is TRBV12-3 or TRBV12-4; no clear D gene. Deletions cut 5 bases from V and 8 bases from J, with 6 bases between. The CDR3 spans 11 residues.

This chain uses TRBV9 with TRBJ2-1, with 9 bases aligning to TRBD2. The germline CDR1 and CDR2 sequences are SGDLS and YYNGEE. J gave up 5 bases and V 3 bases, and 12 bases lay outside the gene matches. This CDR3 spans 17 amino acids. The CDR3 nucleotides are TGTGCCAGCAGCGCCAACCCCGGGACTAGCAGTCACAATGAGCAGTTCTTC. It is translated as CASSANPGTSSHNEQFF.

V usage is TRBV10-3 and J usage is TRBJ1-5; no reliable D call. The V end lost 6 bases, the J end lost 3 bases, and 9 bases lay between the germline ends. The CDR3 covers 13 residues. The germline V gene has CDR1 ENHRY and CDR2 SYGVKD. For the CDR3, the DNA is TGTGCCATCAGCGGCGACTCCAATCAGCCCCAGCATTTT. It translates to CAISGDSNQPQHF.

This chain joins TRBV4-1 and TRBJ2-2; TRBD2 is a possible D gene (6 bases). There are 12 residues in the CDR3. Trimming removed 4 bases from V and 6 bases from J, with 6 bases in between. Germline V gives CDR1 MGHRA, CDR2 YSYEKL. The CDR3 sequence is CASSPGAGELFF. In DNA form, the CDR3 reads TGCGCCAGCAGCCCGGGAGCCGGGGAGCTGTTTTTT.

V is TRBV27 and J is TRBJ1-1; D call uncertain. Trimming cost V 7 bases and J 1 base, with 13 bases left between them. The CDR3 sequence is 14 residues long. The V gene's germline CDR1 is MNHEY and CDR2 SMNVEV (reference sequence). The CDR3 nucleotides read TGTGCCAGCACCTTAGGCCGGGGGAACACTGAAGCTTTCTTT. It is translated as CASTLGRGNTEAFF.

V gene TRBV2 combines with J gene TRBJ2-2, with TRBD2 identical over 12 bases. Germline CDR1 SNHLY, CDR2 FYNNEI. V dropped 5 bases and J dropped 2; count of bases not matched to a gene: 6. CDR3 length equals 17 residues. CDR3 loop: CASSTLAGGLNTGELFF. The DNA of the CDR3 is TGTGCCAGCAGTACCCTAGCGGGGGGGCTTAACACCGGGGAGCTGTTTTTT.

This chain links TRBV19 with TRBJ2-5; tentatively, D is TRBD1 (5 bases). The CDR3 covers 14 residues. CDR1 LNHDA and CDR2 SQIVND come from the germline V gene (reference sequence). V dropped 6 bases and J dropped 6 bases, with 17 bases sitting between them. The DNA of the CDR3 is TGTGCCAGTAGGCAAACAAGTCAGGGCAAGACCCAGTACTTC. This codes for CASRQTSQGKTQYF.

In this sample, this clone turned up a few times. The V gene is TRBV6-6, the J gene TRBJ2-2, with TRBD2 identical over 8 bases. The germline V gene has CDR1 MNHNY and CDR2 SVGAGI (reference sequence). The J segment lost 6 bases and the V segment lost 6 bases, leaving 3 bases of the junction unmatched. The CDR3 has 13 amino acids. CDR3 sequence: CASSAGGAGELFF. CDR3 DNA sequence: TGTGCCAGCAGCGCGGGGGGAGCCGGGGAGCTGTTTTTT.

This sequence joins TRBV5-6 and TRBJ2-7, with TRBD1 matching over 7 bases. Losses at the gene ends were 1 base for V and 7 bases for J; bases not matched to a gene: 14. The CDR3 runs to 16 residues. Germline V CDR1 and CDR2: SGHDT, YYEEEE. The CDR3 reads CASSLRSQGEPGEQYF. The CDR3 DNA reads as TGTGCCAGCAGCTTGCGGAGTCAGGGGGAACCGGGGGAGCAGTACTTC.

J is TRBJ2-7 and V is TRBV7-2, with D unresolved. The CDR3 is 14 amino acids. V was cut by 4 bases and J by 3 bases, with 13 bases left in between. CDR1 is SGHTA and CDR2 is FQGNSA in the germline V gene. The CDR3 protein is CASSSLVGYYEQYF. CDR3 in DNA: TGTGCCAGCAGCTCCCTAGTTGGCTACTACGAGCAGTACTTC.

The gene calls are TRBV2 and TRBJ1-1, with D perhaps matching TRBD1 (5 bases). The CDR3 runs 13 residues. Deletions cut 8 bases from V and 0 bases from J, with 10 bases between. CDR1 and CDR2 (germline): SNHLY, FYNNEI. The CDR3 DNA reads as TGTGCCAGCGCGGGACGGATGAACACTGAAGCTTTCTTT. Translating it yields CASAGRMNTEAFF.

A single count supports this clone. The chain recombines TRBV11-3 with TRBJ2-3; 14 bases fit TRBD2. This CDR3 spans 18 amino acids. Germline V gene sequence: CDR1 SGHNT, CDR2 YENEEA. The V gene end was trimmed by 5 bases and the J gene end by 3 bases; junction bases not matched to a gene: 10. CDR3 in amino acids: CASSPGTSGSLRTDTQYF. For the CDR3, the DNA is TGTGCCAGCAGCCCCGGGACTAGCGGGAGTCTGCGTACAGATACGCAGTATTTT.